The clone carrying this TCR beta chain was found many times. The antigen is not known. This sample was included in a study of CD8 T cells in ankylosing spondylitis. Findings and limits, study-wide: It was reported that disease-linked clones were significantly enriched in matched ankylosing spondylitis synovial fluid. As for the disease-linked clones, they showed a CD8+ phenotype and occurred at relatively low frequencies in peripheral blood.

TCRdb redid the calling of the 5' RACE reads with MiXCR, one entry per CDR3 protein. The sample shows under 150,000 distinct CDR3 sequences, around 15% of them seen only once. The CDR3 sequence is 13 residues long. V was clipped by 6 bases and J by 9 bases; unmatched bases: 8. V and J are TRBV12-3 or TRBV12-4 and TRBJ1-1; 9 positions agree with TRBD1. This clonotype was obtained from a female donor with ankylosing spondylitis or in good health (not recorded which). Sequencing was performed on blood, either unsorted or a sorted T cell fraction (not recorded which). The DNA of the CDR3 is TGTGCCAGCAGCCTCGGGACAGGGACCAAAGCTTTCTTT. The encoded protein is CASSLGTGTKAFF.